The clone carrying this T cell receptor beta chain occurred many times. The antigen remains undetermined. CDR1 DFQATT and CDR2 SNEGSKA come from the germline V gene (reference sequence). The CDR3 totals 12 residues. The V end lost 7 bases, the J end lost 4 bases, and 13 bases lay between the germline ends. These data originate in a study of CD8+CD57+ T cells in acquired aplastic anemia. In the study overall: Quantities of DNA derived from sorted CD4+ and CD8+ cells averaged 3.2 ug.

Points from the study as a whole: Sharing between patients and controls was observed for around 30 CD8+ CDR3 sequences. With respect to CD8+ Simpson's diversity, patients and controls did not differ significantly.

Genomic DNA constituted the template upon which TCR beta VDJ and CDR3 profiling was performed. A single record per CDR3 protein comes from TCRdb applying MiXCR to the reads. This sample has hundreds of thousands of distinct CDR3 sequences, with 45% to 70% found just once. This rearrangement joins TRBV20-1 to TRBJ1-1; no definite D call. What was sequenced was sorted CD4+, CD8+, or CD8+CD57+ T cells (not recorded which) from PBMCs. The clonotype originates from a human donor with severe aplastic anemia or a healthy control (not recorded which). This CDR3 is CSVRDPSTEAFF. The CDR3 DNA reads as TGCAGTGTCCGGGATCCAAGCACTGAAGCTTTCTTT.